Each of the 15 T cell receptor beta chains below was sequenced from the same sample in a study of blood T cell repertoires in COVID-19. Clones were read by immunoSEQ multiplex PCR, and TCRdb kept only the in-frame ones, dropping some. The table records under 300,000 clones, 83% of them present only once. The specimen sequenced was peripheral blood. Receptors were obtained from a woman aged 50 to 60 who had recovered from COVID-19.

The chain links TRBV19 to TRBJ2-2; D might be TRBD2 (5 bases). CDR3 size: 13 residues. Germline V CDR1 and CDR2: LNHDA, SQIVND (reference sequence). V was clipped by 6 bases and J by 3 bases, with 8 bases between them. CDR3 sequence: CASRNGDTGELFF. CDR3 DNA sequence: TGTGCCAGTAGAAACGGGGACACCGGGGAGCTGTTTTTT.

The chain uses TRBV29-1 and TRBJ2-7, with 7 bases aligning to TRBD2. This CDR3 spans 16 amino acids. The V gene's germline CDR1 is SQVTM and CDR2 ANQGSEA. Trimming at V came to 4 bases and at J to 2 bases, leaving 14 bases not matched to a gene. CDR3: CSVGGGLSHDTYEQYF. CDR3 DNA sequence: TGCAGCGTTGGGGGGGGTCTCAGCCACGATACCTACGAGCAGTACTTC.

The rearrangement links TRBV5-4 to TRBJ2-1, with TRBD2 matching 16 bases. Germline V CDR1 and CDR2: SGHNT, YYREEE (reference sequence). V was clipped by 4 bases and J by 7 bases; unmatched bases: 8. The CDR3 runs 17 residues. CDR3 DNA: TGTGCCAGCAGCCTAGGGACTAGCGGGGGGGCCATGAATGAGCAGTTCTTC. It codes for CASSLGTSGGAMNEQFF.

The CDR3: CASSPGLASYEQYF. The CDR3 nucleotides read TGTGCCAGCAGTCCGGGACTAGCGTCCTACGAGCAGTACTTC. V and J are TRBV6-5 and TRBJ2-7, with 10 bases lining up with TRBD2. Germline V gene lookup returns CDR1 MNHEY and CDR2 SVGAGI. The CDR3 totals 14 residues. The junction had 2 bases not matched to a gene; V was cut back by 5 bases and J by 1 base.

The CDR3 region is CASSFAGDYGYTF. Written as DNA, the CDR3 is TGTGCCAGCTCCTTTGCGGGGGACTATGGCTACACCTTC. The chain recombines TRBV27 with TRBJ1-2; D is possibly TRBD1 (5 bases). The V and J ends lost 8 bases and 3 bases respectively, with 13 bases between them. The CDR3 has 13 amino acids. In germline, CDR1 is MNHEY, CDR2 SMNVEV (reference sequence).

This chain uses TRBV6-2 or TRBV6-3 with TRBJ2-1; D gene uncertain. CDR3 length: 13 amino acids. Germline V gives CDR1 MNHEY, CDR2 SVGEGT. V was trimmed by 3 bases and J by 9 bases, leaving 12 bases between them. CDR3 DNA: TGTGCCAGCAGTTATGTCCCCAGTACTGAGCAGTTCTTC. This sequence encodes CASSYVPSTEQFF.

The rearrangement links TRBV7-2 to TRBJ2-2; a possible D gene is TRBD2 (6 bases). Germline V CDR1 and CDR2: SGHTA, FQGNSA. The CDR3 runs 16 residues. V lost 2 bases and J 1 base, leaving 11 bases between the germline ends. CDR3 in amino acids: CASSLMSSGNTGELFF. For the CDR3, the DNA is TGTGCCAGCAGCTTAATGAGTAGCGGGAACACCGGGGAGCTGTTTTTT. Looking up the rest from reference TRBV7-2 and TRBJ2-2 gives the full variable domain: GAGVSQSPSNKVTEKGKDVELRCDPISGHTALYWYRQSLGQGLEFLIYFQGNSAPDKSGLPSDRFSAERTGGSVSTLTIQRTQQEDSAVYLCASSLMSSGNTGELFFGEGSRLTVL.

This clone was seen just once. CDR3 sequence reads: CASSGRTSGRSDTQYF. CDR3 in DNA: TGTGCCAGCAGTGGAAGGACTAGCGGGAGGTCTGATACGCAGTATTTT. The V gene is TRBV6-2 or TRBV6-3, the J gene TRBJ2-3; 14 bases line up with TRBD2. The CDR3 loop spans 16 amino acids. CDR1 and CDR2 (germline): MNHEY, SVGEGT. V gave up 5 bases and J gave up 6 bases; unmatched junction bases: 7.

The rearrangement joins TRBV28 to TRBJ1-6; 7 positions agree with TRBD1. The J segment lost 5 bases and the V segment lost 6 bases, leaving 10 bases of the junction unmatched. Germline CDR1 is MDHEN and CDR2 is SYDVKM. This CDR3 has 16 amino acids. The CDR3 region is CASRMFSQGDNSPLHF. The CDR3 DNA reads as TGTGCCAGCAGGATGTTTAGCCAGGGGGATAATTCACCCCTCCACTTT.

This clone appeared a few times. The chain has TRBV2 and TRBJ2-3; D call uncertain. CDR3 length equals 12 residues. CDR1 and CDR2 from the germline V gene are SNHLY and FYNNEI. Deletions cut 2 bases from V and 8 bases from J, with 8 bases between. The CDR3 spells CASSETHGTQYF. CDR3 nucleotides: TGTGCCAGCAGTGAAACACATGGTACGCAGTATTTT. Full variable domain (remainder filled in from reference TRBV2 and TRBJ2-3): EPEVTQTPSHQVTQMGQEVILRCVPISNHLYFYWYRQILGQKVEFLVSFYNNEISEKSEIFDDQFSVERPDGSNFTLKIRSTKLEDSAMYFCASSETHGTQYFGPGTRLTVL.

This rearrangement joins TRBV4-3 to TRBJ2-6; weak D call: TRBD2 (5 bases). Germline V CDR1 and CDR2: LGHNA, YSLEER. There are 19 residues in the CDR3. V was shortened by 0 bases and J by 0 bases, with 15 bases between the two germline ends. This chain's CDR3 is CASSQEVPGWVSGANVLTF. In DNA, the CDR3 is TGCGCCAGCAGCCAAGAAGTTCCGGGGTGGGTCTCTGGGGCCAACGTCCTGACTTTC.

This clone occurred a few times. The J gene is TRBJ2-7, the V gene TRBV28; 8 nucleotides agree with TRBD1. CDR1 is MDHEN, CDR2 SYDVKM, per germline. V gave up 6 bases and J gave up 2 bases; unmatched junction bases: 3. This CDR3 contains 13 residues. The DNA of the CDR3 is TGTGCCAGCAGAAAACAGGGGGCCTACGAGCAGTACTTC. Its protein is CASRKQGAYEQYF.

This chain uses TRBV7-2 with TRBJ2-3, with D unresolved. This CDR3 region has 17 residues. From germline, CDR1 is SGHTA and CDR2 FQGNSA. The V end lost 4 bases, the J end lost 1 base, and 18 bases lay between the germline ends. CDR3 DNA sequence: TGTGCCAGCAGCTCCAGACTTGGTCGTTTGGGCACAGATACGCAGTATTTT. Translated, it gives CASSSRLGRLGTDTQYF. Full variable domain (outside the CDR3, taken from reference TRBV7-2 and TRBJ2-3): GAGVSQSPSNKVTEKGKDVELRCDPISGHTALYWYRQSLGQGLEFLIYFQGNSAPDKSGLPSDRFSAERTGGSVSTLTIQRTQQEDSAVYLCASSSRLGRLGTDTQYFGPGTRLTVL.

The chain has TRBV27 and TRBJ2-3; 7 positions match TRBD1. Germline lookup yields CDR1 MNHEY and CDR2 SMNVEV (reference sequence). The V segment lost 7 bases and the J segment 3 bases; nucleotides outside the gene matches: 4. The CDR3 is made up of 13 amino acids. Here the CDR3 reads CASKQGETDTQYF. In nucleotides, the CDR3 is TGTGCCAGCAAGCAGGGGGAAACAGATACGCAGTATTTT.

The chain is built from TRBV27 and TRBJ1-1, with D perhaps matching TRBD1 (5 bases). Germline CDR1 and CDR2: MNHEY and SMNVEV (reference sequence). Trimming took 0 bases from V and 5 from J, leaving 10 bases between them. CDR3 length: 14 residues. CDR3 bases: TGTGCCAGCAGTTTATCCGCAGGGTTAACTGAAGCTTTCTTT. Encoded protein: CASSLSAGLTEAFF.